This T cell receptor beta chain derives from a study of blood T cell repertoires in COVID-19. On the study more broadly: Acute and convalescent COVID-19 specimens originated in the United States, Italy and Spain.

Patients at the Seattle site were enrolled during active infection and followed longitudinally. Method: immunoSEQ multiplex PCR; TCRdb's copy keeps in-frame clones and lacks some. The sample holds approximately 44,000 clones; more than 90% are singletons and the top ten take about 0.4%. Trimming took 10 bases from V and 9 from J; bases not matched to a gene: 12. CDR1 is LNHDA and CDR2 is SQIVND in the germline V gene (reference sequence). The CDR3 spans 13 residues. Source material: peripheral blood. This TCR came from a man aged 45 to 65 with COVID-19, enrolled during active disease. V is TRBV19 and J is TRBJ1-5, with 7 nucleotides matching TRBD1. CDR3 region: CATSEGASVPQHF. For the CDR3, the DNA is TGTGCCACTTCGGAGGGGGCTTCGGTGCCCCAGCATTTT.